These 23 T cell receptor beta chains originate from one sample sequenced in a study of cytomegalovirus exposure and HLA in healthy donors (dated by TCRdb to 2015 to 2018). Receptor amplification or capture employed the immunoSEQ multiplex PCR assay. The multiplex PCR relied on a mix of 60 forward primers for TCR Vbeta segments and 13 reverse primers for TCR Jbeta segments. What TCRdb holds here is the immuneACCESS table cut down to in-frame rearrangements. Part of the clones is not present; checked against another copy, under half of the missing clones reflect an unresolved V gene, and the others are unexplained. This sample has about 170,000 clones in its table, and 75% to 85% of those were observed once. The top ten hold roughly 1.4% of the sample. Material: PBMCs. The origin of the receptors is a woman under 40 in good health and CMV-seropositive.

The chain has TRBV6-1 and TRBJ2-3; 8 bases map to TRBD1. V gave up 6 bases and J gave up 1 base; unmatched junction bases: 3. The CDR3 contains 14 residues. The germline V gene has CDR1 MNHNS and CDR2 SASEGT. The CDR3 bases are TGTGCCAGCAGGGAGACAGGGGGCACAGATACGCAGTATTTT. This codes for CASRETGGTDTQYF.

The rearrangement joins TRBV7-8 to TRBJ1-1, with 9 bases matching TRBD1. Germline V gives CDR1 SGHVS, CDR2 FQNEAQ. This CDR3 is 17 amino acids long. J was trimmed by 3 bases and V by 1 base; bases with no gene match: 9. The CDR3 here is CASSLEGQGIGYTEAFF. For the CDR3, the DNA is TGTGCCAGCAGCTTAGAGGGACAGGGCATTGGATACACTGAAGCTTTCTTT.

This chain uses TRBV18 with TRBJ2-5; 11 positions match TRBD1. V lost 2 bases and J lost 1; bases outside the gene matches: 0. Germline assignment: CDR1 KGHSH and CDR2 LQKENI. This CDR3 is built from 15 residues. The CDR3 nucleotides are TGTGCCAGCTCACCAGGGACAGGGGGCCAAGAGACCCAGTACTTC. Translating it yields CASSPGTGGQETQYF.

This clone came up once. DNA for the CDR3: TGCAGCGTTGAAGATCAAGACAGGGATACCTATGGCTACACCTTC. Its translation: CSVEDQDRDTYGYTF. The rearrangement joins TRBV29-1 to TRBJ1-2; 7 nucleotides match TRBD1. Looked up from germline, CDR1 is SQVTM and CDR2 is ANQGSEA. V was pared by 0 bases and J by 4 bases, with 8 bases of the junction left unmatched. The CDR3 totals 15 residues.

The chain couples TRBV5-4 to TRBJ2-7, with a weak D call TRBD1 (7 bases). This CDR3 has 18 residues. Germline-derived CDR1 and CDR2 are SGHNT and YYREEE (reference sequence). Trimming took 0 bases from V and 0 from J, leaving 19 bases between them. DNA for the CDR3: TGTGCCAGCAGCTTGGTAGGACAGGCTTCCGGGAGCTCCTACGAGCAGTACTTC. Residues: CASSLVGQASGSSYEQYF.

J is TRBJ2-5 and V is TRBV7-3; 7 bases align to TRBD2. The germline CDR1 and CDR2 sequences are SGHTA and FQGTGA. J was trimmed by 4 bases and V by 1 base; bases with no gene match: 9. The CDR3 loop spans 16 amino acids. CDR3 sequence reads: CASSLIPGGSLETQYF. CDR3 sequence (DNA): TGTGCCAGCAGCTTAATACCGGGGGGTTCTTTAGAGACCCAGTACTTC.

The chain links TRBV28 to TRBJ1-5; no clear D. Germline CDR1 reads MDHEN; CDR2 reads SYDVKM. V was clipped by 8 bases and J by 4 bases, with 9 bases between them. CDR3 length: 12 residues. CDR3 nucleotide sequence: TGTGCCAGCGATGCGGGAAATCAGCCCCAGCATTTT. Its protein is CASDAGNQPQHF.

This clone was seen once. The CDR3 DNA sequence: TGCGCCAGCAGCTTGGAAGCGCCTCTGAACACCGGGGAGCTGTTTTTT. This codes for CASSLEAPLNTGELFF. This rearrangement joins TRBV5-1 to TRBJ2-2; no reliable D call. The CDR3 spans 16 residues. Germline CDR1 and CDR2: SGHRS and YFSETQ. V lost 0 bases to trimming and J lost 1 base, with 10 bases between them.

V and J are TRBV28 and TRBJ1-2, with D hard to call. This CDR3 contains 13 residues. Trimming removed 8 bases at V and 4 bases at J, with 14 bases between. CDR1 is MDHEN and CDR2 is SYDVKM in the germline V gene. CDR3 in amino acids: CASRYPAVYGYTF. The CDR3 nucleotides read TGTGCCAGCCGTTATCCTGCGGTCTATGGCTACACCTTC.

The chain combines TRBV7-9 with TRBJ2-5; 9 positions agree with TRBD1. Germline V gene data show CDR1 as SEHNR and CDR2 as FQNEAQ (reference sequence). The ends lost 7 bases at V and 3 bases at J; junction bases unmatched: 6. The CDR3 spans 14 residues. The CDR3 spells CASNGQGPKETQYF. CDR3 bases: TGTGCCAGCAATGGACAGGGGCCTAAAGAGACCCAGTACTTC.

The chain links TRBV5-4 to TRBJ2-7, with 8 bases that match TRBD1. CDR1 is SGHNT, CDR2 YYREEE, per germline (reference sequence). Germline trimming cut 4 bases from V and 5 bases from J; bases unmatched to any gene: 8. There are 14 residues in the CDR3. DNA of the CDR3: TGTGCCAGCAGCCCACTGGACAGGGTCGACGAGCAGTACTTC. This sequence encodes CASSPLDRVDEQYF.

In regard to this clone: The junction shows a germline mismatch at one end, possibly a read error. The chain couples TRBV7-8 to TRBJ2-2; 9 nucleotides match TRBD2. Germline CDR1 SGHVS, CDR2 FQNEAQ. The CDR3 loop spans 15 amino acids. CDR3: CASSPPLREGGKLFF. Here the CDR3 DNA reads TGTGCCAGCAGCCCCCCCCTGCGGGAGGGCGGGAAGCTGTTTTTT.

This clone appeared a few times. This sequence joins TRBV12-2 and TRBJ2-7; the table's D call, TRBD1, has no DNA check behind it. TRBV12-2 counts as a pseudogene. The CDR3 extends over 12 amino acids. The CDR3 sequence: CASRSPGYEQYF. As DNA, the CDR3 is TGTGCAAGTCGCTCTCCAGGATACGAGCAGTACTTC.

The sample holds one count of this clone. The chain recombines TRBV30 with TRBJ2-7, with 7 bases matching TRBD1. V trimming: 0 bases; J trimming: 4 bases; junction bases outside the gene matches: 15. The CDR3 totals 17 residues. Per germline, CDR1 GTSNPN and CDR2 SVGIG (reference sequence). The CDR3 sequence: CAWSVRSGRGNFYEQYF. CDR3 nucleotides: TGTGCCTGGAGTGTGCGGTCCGGCAGGGGGAATTTTTACGAGCAGTACTTC.

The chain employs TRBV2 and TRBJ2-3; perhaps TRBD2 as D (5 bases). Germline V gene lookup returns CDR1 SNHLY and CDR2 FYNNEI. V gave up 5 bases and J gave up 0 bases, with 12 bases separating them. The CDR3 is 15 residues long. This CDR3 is CASSPGISSTDTQYF. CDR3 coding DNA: TGTGCCAGCAGTCCCGGGATATCTAGCACAGATACGCAGTATTTT. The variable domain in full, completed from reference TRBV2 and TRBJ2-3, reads EPEVTQTPSHQVTQMGQEVILRCVPISNHLYFYWYRQILGQKVEFLVSFYNNEISEKSEIFDDQFSVERPDGSNFTLKIRSTKLEDSAMYFCASSPGISSTDTQYFGPGTRLTVL.

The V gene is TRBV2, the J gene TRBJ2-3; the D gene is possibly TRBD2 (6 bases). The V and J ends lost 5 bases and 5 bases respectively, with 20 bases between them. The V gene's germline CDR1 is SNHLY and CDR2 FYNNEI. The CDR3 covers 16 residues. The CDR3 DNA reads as TGTGCCAGCAGTCCTTTTAGCGGCCTCCCGGGAGATACGCAGTATTTT. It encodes CASSPFSGLPGDTQYF.

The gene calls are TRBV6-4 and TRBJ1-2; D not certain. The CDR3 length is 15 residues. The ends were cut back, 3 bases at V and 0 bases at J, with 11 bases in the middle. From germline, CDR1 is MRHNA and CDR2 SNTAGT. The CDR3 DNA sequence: TGTGCCAGCAGTGAACAGTCCCTAACTAACTATGGCTACACCTTC. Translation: CASSEQSLTNYGYTF.

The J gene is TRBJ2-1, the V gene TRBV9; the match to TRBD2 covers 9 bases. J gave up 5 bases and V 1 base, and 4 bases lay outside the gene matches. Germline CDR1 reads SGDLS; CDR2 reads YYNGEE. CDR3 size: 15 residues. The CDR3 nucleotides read TGTGCCAGCAGCGTATTCCAGCGGGAGGACAATGAGCAGTTCTTC. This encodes CASSVFQREDNEQFF.

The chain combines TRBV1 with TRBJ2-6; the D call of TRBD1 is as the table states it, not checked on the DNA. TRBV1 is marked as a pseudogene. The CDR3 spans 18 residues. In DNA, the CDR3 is TGCACCAGCAGCCAACCAAAGACAGGGATCTCTGGGGCCAACGTCCTGACTTTC. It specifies CTSSQPKTGISGANVLTF.

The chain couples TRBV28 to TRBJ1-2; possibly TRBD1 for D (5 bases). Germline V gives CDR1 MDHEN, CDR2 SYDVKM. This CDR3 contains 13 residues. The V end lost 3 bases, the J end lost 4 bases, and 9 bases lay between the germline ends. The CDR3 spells CASSLQGTYGYTF. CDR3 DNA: TGTGCCAGCAGTTTGCAGGGAACCTATGGCTACACCTTC.

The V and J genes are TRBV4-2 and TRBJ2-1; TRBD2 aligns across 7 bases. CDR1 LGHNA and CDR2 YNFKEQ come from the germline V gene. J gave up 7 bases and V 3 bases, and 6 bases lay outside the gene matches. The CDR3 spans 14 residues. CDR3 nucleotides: TGTGCCAGCAGCCACACGGACGGGGGGAATGAGCAGTTCTTC. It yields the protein CASSHTDGGNEQFF.

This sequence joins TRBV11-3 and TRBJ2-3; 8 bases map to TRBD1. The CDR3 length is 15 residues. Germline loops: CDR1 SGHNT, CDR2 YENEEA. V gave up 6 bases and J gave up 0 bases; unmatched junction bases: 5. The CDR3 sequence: CASSDRQGSTDTQYF. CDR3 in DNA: TGTGCCAGCAGTGATCGACAGGGGAGCACAGATACGCAGTATTTT. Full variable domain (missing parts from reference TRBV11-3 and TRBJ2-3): EAGVVQSPRYKIIEKKQPVAFWCNPISGHNTLYWYLQNLGQGPELLIRYENEEAVDDSQLPKDRFSAERLKGVDSTLKIQPAELGDSAVYLCASSDRQGSTDTQYFGPGTRLTVL.

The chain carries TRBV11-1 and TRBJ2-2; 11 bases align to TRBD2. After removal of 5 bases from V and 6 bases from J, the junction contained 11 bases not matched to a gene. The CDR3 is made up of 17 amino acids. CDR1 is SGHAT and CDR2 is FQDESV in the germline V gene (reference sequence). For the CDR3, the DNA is TGTGCCAGCAGCGTAAGCCATCTAGCGGGGGGAGCCGGGGAGCTGTTTTTT. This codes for CASSVSHLAGGAGELFF. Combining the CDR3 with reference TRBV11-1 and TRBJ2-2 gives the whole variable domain EAEVAQSPRYKITEKSQAVAFWCDPISGHATLYWYRQILGQGPELLVQFQDESVVDDSQLPKDRFSAERLKGVDSTLKIQPAELGDSAMYLCASSVSHLAGGAGELFFGEGSRLTVL.